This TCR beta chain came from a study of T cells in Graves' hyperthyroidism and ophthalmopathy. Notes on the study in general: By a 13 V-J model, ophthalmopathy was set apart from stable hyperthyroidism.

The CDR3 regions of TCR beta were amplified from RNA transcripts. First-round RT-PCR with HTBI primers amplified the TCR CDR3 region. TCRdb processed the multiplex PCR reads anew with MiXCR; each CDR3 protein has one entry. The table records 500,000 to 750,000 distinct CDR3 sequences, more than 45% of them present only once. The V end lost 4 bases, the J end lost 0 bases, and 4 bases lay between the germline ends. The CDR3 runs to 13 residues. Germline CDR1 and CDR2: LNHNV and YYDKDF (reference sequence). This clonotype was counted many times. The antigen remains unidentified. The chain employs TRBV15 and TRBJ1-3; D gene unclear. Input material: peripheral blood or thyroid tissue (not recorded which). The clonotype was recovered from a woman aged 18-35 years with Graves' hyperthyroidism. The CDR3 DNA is TGTGCCACCAGCATCGGCTCTGGAAACACCATATATTTT. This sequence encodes CATSIGSGNTIYF.